This T cell receptor beta chain was captured in a study of blood T cell repertoires in COVID-19. Turning to the study itself: Acute and convalescent COVID-19 samples came from the United States, Italy and Spain. PBMCs, B-cell-depleted T cells, or T cells provided the cDNA or gDNA that made up the material.

How the authors handled the data: Estimates of nucleated cell counts were drawn from the amplification of reference gene primers. Using immunoSEQ multiplex PCR, the repertoire was profiled, and TCRdb retains in-frame clones only, with some absent. The DNA was the basis for D and trimming; V, J and clone size are from that table. The sample carries around 700,000 clones, more than 80% recorded once. CDR3 length: 15 residues. V gave up 4 bases and J gave up 3 bases, with 15 bases separating them. CDR1 is MNHEY and CDR2 is SVGAGI in the germline V gene. The sample comprised peripheral blood. The sequence was obtained from a woman aged 18-29 years with acute or convalescent COVID-19. This sequence joins TRBV6-5 and TRBJ1-2, with D possibly matching TRBD1 (6 bases). The CDR3 here is CASSSHTGWDYGYTF. CDR3 in DNA: TGTGCCAGCAGTTCCCACACAGGGTGGGACTATGGCTACACCTTC.